This T cell receptor beta chain was obtained from a study of blood T cell repertoires in COVID-19. CDR3 size: 16 residues. V gave up 4 bases and J gave up 6 bases; unmatched junction bases: 9. The V gene's germline CDR1 is SGHAT and CDR2 FQNNGV. Generated by immunoSEQ multiplex PCR, the TCRdb table keeps only in-frame clones and is missing some. The data show approximately 120,000 clones, with around 83% seen just once and 18% held by the top ten. Specimen: PBMCs or T cells enriched from blood (not recorded which). The V call is TRBV11-2, the J call TRBJ2-1; 10 positions agree with TRBD2. This sequence was found in a man aged 25-45 years who had recovered from COVID-19. CDR3 amino acids: CASSSEGLAGVNEQFF. CDR3 coding DNA: TGTGCCAGCAGCTCGGAGGGGCTAGCGGGAGTCAATGAGCAGTTCTTC. Full variable domain (missing parts from reference TRBV11-2 and TRBJ2-1): EAGVAQSPRYKIIEKRQSVAFWCNPISGHATLYWYQQILGQGPKLLIQFQNNGVVDDSQLPKDRFSAERLKGVDSTLKIQPAKLEDSAVYLCASSSEGLAGVNEQFFGPGTRLTVL.